The source of this T cell receptor (beta chain) is a study of CD8 T cells in Susac syndrome. There are 13 residues in the CDR3. In germline, CDR1 is SQVTM, CDR2 ANQGSEA. Between the trimmed V and J ends, which lost 7 bases and 2 bases, there was a span of 15 bases. Random hexamers served to reverse transcribe roughly 0.45 to 1 ug RNA. One entry per CDR3 protein, called by TCRdb with MiXCR from the immunoSEQ multiplex PCR reads. This sample has around 150,000 distinct CDR3 sequences, with 95% found just once. J is TRBJ2-7 and V is TRBV29-1; the D gene is possibly TRBD2 (5 bases). The sample consisted of CD8+ T cells from PBMCs. This sequence originates from a human donor with Susac syndrome. The CDR3 DNA follows: TGCAGCGCCACACCCCACGGGACCTACGAGCAGTACTTC. Translation gives CSATPHGTYEQYF.